The rows below give T cell receptor beta chains drawn from one sample of a study of shared clonotypes between healthy human individuals. The repertoire was sequenced with immunoSEQ multiplex PCR; TCRdb's copy has only in-frame clones and lacks some. The table lists 700,000 to 950,000 clones, about 96% of them singletons, with under 0.3% in the top ten. Input material: naive CD8+ T cells sorted from blood. The receptors were gathered from a man aged 25 to 40 in good health. The CDR3 runs from the conserved cysteine through the conserved F or W. The order of the fields is D gene, V gene, J gene, CDR3 protein. D genes are given only for firm matches.

d_call: TRBD1
v_call: TRBV7-9
j_call: TRBJ2-7
cdr3_aa: CASSVPGQGVLEQYF

d_call: -
v_call: TRBV29-1
j_call: TRBJ2-2
cdr3_aa: CSVVPDPNTGELFF

d_call: -
v_call: TRBV28
j_call: TRBJ2-1
cdr3_aa: CASRNFRDNSYNEQFF

d_call: -
v_call: TRBV5-6
j_call: TRBJ1-1
cdr3_aa: CASSLETDYMNTEAFF

d_call: -
v_call: TRBV5-1
j_call: TRBJ2-7
cdr3_aa: CASSWTRDGTYEQYF

d_call: TRBD2
v_call: TRBV7-9
j_call: TRBJ2-3
cdr3_aa: CASGTSLTDTQYF

d_call: TRBD1
v_call: TRBV27
j_call: TRBJ2-1
cdr3_aa: CASSIQGAGNEQFF

d_call: TRBD1
v_call: TRBV27
j_call: TRBJ2-5
cdr3_aa: CASSSGQTQETQYF

d_call: -
v_call: TRBV18
j_call: TRBJ2-7
cdr3_aa: CASSLGPSYEQYF

d_call: TRBD2
v_call: TRBV10-2
j_call: TRBJ2-1
cdr3_aa: CASSLGLAYSYNEQFF

d_call: -
v_call: TRBV6-6
j_call: TRBJ2-2
cdr3_aa: CASSLRWDSGELFF

d_call: -
v_call: TRBV6-1
j_call: TRBJ2-1
cdr3_aa: CASSEPVQATNEQFF

d_call: TRBD2
v_call: TRBV9
j_call: TRBJ2-2
cdr3_aa: CASSAGTSVTGELFF

d_call: -
v_call: TRBV11-2
j_call: TRBJ2-7
cdr3_aa: CASSLDSFTRGNYEQYF

d_call: -
v_call: TRBV27
j_call: TRBJ1-2
cdr3_aa: CASSHDPDYGYTF

d_call: TRBD2
v_call: TRBV7-9
j_call: TRBJ2-7
cdr3_aa: CASSPRTSGRYEQYF

d_call: -
v_call: TRBV27
j_call: TRBJ1-4
cdr3_aa: CASSRPGGEKLFF